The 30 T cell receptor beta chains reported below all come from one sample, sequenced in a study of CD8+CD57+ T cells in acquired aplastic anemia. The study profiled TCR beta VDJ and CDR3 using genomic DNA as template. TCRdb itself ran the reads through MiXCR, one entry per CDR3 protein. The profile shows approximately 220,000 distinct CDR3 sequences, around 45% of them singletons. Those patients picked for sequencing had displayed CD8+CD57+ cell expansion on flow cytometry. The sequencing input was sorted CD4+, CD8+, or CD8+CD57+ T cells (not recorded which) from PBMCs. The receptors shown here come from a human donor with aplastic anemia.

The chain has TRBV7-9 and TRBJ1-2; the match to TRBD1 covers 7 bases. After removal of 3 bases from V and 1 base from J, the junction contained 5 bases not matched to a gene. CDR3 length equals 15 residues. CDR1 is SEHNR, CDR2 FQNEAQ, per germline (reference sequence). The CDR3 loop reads CASSLPQGYNYGYTF. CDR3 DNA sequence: TGTGCCAGCAGCTTGCCACAGGGGTATAACTATGGCTACACCTTC.

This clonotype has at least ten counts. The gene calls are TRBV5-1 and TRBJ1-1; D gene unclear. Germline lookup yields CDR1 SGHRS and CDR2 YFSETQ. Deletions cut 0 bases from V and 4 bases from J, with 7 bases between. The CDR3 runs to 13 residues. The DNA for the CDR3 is TGCGCCAGCAGCTTGGGTGCTCCCACTGAAGCTTTCTTT. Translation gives CASSLGAPTEAFF. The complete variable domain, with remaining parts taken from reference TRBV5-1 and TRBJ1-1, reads KAGVTQTPRYLIKTRGQQVTLSCSPISGHRSVSWYQQTPGQGLQFLFEYFSETQRNKGNFPGRFSGRQFSNSRSEMNVSTLELGDSALYLCASSLGAPTEAFFGQGTRLTVV.

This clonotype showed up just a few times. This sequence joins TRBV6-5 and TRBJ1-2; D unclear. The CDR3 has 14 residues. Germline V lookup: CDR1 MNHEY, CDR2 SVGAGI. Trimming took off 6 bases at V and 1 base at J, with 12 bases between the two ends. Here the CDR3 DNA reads TGTGCCAGCAGCCCAGCAGTGGGTAACTATGGCTACACCTTC. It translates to CASSPAVGNYGYTF.

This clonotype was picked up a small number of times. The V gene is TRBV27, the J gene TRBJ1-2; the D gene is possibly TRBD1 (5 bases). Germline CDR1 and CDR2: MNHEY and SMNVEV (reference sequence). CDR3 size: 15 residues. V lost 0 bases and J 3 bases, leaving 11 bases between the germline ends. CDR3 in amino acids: CASSLSTGLDYGYTF. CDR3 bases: TGTGCCAGCAGTTTATCAACAGGCTTGGACTATGGCTACACCTTC.

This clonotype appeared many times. For the CDR3, the DNA is TGTGCCAGCAGTCGACAGGAGGGGTGGGGTAATTCACCCCTCCACTTT. It encodes CASSRQEGWGNSPLHF. The chain is built from TRBV6-5 and TRBJ1-6; D perhaps matches TRBD1 (6 bases). The germline V gene encodes CDR1 MNHEY and CDR2 SVGAGI. Between the trimmed V and J ends, which lost 5 bases and 6 bases, there was a span of 17 bases. This CDR3 spans 16 amino acids.

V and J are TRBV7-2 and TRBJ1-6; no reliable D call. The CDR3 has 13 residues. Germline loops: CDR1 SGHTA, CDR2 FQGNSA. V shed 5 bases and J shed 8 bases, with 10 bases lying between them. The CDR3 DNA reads TGTGCCAGCAGCCCCGTTGGTGATTCACCCCTCCACTTT. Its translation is CASSPVGDSPLHF.

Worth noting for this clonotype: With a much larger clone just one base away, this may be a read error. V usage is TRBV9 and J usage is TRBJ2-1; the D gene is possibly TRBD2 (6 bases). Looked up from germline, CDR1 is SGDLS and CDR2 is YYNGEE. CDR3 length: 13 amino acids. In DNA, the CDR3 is TGTGCCAGCAGTTGGGGGGTGGCTTCTGAGCAGTCCTTC. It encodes CASSWGVASEQSF.

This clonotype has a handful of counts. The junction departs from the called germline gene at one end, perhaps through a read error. The CDR3 DNA follows: TGTGCCAGCAGCTTACAGGGTGTCTTAAACAATTCACCCCTCCACTTT. The encoded protein is CASSLQGVLNNSPLHF. The chain carries TRBV5-1 and TRBJ1-6; tentative D call: TRBD1 (6 bases). Germline V gene sequence: CDR1 SGHRS, CDR2 YFSETQ. CDR3 length equals 16 residues.

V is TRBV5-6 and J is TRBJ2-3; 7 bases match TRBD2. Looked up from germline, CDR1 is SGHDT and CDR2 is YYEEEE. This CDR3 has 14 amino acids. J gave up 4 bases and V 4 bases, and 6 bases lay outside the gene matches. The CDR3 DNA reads TGTGCCAGCAGCGCGACTAGCAGGGCAGATACGCAGTATTTT. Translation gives CASSATSRADTQYF.

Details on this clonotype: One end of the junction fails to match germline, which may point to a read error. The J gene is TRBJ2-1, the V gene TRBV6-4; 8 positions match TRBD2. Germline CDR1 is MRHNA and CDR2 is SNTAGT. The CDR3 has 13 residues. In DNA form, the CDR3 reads TGCGCCAGCAGGCCAGGGACTAGCAATGAGCAGTTCTTC. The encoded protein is CASRPGTSNEQFF.

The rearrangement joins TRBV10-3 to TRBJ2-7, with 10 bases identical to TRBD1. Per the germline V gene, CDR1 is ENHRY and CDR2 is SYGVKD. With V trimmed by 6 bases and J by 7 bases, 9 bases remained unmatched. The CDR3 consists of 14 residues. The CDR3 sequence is CAISGQGGLMEQYF. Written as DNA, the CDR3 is TGTGCCATCAGCGGACAGGGGGGCCTAATGGAGCAGTACTTC.

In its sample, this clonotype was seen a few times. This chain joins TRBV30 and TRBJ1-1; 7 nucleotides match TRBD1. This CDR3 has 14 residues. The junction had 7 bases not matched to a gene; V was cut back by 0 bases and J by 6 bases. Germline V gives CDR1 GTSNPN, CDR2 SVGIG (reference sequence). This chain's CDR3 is CAWSVIQGYSEAFF. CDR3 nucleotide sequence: TGTGCCTGGAGTGTAATACAGGGGTACTCTGAAGCTTTCTTT.

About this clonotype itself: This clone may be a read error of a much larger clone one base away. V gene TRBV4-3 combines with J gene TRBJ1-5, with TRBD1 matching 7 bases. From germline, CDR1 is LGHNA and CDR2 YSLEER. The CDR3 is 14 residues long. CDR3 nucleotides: TGCGCCAGCAGCCAAGCCACAGGGGATCAGCCCCAGCGTTTT. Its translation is CASSQATGDQPQRF.

DNA for the CDR3: TGTGCCAGCAGCTCTCAGGACAGGGGGCTTAACTATGGCTACACCTTC. It is translated as CASSSQDRGLNYGYTF. The rearrangement links TRBV11-2 to TRBJ1-2, with 11 bases fitting TRBD1. Germline V gives CDR1 SGHAT, CDR2 FQNNGV. The CDR3 extends over 16 amino acids. Trimming at V came to 4 bases and at J to 1 base, leaving 5 bases not matched to a gene.

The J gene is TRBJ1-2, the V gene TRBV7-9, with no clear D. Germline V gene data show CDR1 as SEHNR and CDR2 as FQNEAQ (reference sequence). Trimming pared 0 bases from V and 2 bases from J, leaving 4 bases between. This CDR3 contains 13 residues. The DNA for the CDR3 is TGTGCCAGCAGCTTAGCAAAGAACTATGGCTACACCTTC. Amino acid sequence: CASSLAKNYGYTF. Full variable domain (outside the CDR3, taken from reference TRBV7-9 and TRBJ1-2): DTGVSQNPRHKITKRGQNVTFRCDPISEHNRLYWYRQTLGQGPEFLTYFQNEAQLEKSRLLSDRFSAERPKGSFSTLEIQRTEQGDSAMYLCASSLAKNYGYTFGSGTRLTVV.

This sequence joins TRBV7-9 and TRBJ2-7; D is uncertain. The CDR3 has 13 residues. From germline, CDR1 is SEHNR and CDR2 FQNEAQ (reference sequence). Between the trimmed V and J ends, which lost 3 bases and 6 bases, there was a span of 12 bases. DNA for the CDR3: TGTGCCAGCAGCTTGAACATACTCGGCGAGCAGTACTTC. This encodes CASSLNILGEQYF.

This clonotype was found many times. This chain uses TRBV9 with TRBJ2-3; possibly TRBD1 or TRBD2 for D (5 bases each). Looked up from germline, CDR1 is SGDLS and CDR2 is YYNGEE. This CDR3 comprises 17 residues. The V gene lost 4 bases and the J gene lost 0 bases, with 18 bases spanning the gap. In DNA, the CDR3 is TGTGCCAGCAGCTACGGGACCGTAAGGACTAGCACAGATACGCAGTATTTT. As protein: CASSYGTVRTSTDTQYF.

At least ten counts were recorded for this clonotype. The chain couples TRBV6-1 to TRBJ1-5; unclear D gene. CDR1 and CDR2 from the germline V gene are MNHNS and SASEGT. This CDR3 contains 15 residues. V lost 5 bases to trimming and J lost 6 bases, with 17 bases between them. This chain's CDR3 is CASSLARGWSQPQHF. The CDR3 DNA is TGTGCCAGCAGTCTCGCTCGGGGTTGGAGTCAGCCCCAGCATTTT.

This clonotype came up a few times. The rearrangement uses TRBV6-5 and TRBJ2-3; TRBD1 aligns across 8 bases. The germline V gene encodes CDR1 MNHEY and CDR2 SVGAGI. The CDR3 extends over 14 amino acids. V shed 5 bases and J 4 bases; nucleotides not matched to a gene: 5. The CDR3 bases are TGTGCCAGCAGTGAGGACAGGGTCTCAGATACGCAGTATTTT. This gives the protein CASSEDRVSDTQYF.

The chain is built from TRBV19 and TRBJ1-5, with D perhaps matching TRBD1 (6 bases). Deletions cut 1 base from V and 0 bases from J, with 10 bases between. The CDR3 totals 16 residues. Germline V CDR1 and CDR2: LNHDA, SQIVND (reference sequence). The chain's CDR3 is CASSIVGRGSNQPQHF. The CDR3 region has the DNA TGTGCCAGTAGTATAGTCGGCAGGGGTAGCAATCAGCCCCAGCATTTT.

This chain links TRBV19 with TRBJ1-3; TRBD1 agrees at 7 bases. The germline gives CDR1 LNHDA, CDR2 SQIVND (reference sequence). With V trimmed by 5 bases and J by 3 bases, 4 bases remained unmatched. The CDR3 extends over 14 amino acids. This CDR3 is CASSRTGDGNTIYF. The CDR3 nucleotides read TGTGCCAGTAGTCGTACAGGGGATGGAAACACCATATATTTT.

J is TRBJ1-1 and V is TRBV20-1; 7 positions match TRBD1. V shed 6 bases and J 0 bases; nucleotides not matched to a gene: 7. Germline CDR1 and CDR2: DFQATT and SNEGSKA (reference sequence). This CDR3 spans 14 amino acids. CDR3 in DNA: TGCAGTGCCCAGACAGGGTCCGTGAACACTGAAGCTTTCTTT. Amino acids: CSAQTGSVNTEAFF.

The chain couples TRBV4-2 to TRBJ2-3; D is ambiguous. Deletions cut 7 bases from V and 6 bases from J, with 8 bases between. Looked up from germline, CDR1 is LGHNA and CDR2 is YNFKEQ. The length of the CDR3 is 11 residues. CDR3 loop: CASILKDTQYF. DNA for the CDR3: TGTGCCAGCATCCTCAAGGATACGCAGTATTTT.

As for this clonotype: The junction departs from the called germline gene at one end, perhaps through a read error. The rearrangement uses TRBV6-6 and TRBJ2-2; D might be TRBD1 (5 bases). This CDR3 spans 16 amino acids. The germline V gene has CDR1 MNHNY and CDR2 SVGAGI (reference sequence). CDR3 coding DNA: TGTGCCGGCAGTTACTCGCAGGGCCTCAACACCGGGGAGCTGTTTTTT. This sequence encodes CAGSYSQGLNTGELFF.

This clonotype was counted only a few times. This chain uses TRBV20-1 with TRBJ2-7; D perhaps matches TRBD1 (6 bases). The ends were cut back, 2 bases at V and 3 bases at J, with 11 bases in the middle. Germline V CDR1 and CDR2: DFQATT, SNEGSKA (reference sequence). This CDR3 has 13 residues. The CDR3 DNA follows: TGCAGTGCTAGAAACCCCAGGGGCTACGAGCAGTACTTC. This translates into CSARNPRGYEQYF.

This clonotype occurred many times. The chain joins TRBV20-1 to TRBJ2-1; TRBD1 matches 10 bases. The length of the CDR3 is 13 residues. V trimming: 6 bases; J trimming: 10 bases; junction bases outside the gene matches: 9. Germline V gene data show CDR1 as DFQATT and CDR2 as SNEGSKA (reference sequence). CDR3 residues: CSAKPGQGREQFF. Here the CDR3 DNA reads TGCAGTGCCAAACCGGGACAGGGGAGAGAGCAGTTCTTC.

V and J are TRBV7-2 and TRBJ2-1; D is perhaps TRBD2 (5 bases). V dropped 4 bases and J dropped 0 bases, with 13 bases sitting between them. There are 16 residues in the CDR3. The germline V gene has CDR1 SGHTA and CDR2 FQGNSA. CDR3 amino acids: CASSSPRGSSYNEQFF. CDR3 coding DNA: TGTGCCAGCAGCTCACCCCGGGGAAGCTCCTACAATGAGCAGTTCTTC.

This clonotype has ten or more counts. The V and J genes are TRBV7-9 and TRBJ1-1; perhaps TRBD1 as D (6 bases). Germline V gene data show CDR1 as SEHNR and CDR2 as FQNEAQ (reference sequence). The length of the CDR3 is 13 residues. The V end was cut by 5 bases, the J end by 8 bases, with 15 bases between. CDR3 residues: CASSKMWGPEAFF. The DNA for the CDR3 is TGTGCCAGCAGCAAAATGTGGGGGCCCGAAGCTTTCTTT.

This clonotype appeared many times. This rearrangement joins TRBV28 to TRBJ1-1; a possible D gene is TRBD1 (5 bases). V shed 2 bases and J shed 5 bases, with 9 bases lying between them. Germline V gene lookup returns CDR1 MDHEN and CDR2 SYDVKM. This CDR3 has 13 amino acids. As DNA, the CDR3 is TGTGCCAGCAGTTTAGGTTGGGGGACTGAAGCTTTCTTT. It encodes CASSLGWGTEAFF.

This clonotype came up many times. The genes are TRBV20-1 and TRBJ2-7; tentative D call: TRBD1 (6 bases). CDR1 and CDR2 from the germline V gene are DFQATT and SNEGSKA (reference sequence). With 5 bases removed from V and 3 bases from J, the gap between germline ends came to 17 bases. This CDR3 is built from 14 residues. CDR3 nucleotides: TGCAGTGCTCCTTGGCTTGGACAGAACTACGAGCAGTACTTC. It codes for CSAPWLGQNYEQYF.